The next 29 T cell receptor beta chains were all read from a single sample in a study of cytomegalovirus exposure and HLA in healthy donors. The data were produced by immunoSEQ multiplex PCR, yet TCRdb's version contains in-frame clones alone and is incomplete. The data hold 97,000 or so clones, with roughly nine tenths observed a single time. Sequenced: PBMCs. The receptors originated from a man between 18 and 35 years old in good health and CMV-seropositive.

The J gene is TRBJ2-5, the V gene TRBV13, with D unresolved. The CDR3 consists of 13 residues. Trimming removed 5 bases at V and 2 bases at J, with 9 bases between. Germline loops: CDR1 PRHDT, CDR2 FYEKMQ (reference sequence). The CDR3 sequence is CASSPQEQETQYF. DNA for the CDR3: TGTGCCAGCAGCCCGCAGGAACAAGAGACCCAGTACTTC.

V is TRBV2 and J is TRBJ2-1, with 10 bases that match TRBD2. Germline lookup yields CDR1 SNHLY and CDR2 FYNNEI. This CDR3 spans 14 amino acids. The V segment lost 6 bases and the J segment 9 bases; nucleotides outside the gene matches: 8. CDR3 sequence: CASSPGLANAEQFF. CDR3 in DNA: TGTGCCAGCAGCCCGGGACTAGCGAATGCTGAGCAGTTCTTC.

V usage is TRBV30 and J usage is TRBJ2-5, with 8 bases identical to TRBD1. This CDR3 has 17 amino acids. With V trimmed by 0 bases and J by 7 bases, 16 bases remained unmatched. Germline V lookup: CDR1 GTSNPN, CDR2 SVGIG (reference sequence). In nucleotides, the CDR3 is TGTGCCTGGAGTGTAGTCCCCCCGACAGGGGAGCTCGGGACCCAGTACTTC. As protein: CAWSVVPPTGELGTQYF.

This rearrangement joins TRBV7-3 to TRBJ2-2; D gene ambiguous. Germline V CDR1 and CDR2: SGHTA, FQGTGA. V lost 2 bases to trimming and J lost 11 bases, with 12 bases between them. The CDR3 is 13 amino acids. The chain's CDR3 is CASSLGVSSELFF. The CDR3 DNA follows: TGTGCCAGCAGCTTAGGAGTTTCGTCTGAGCTGTTTTTT.

V is TRBV4-3 and J is TRBJ2-3, with 10 bases matching TRBD1. This CDR3 contains 16 residues. The germline V gene has CDR1 LGHNA and CDR2 YSLEER. Trimming took 2 bases from V and 4 from J; bases not matched to a gene: 6. The CDR3 loop reads CASSQHRQGAPDTQYF. Here the CDR3 DNA reads TGCGCCAGCAGCCAACACCGACAGGGGGCACCAGATACGCAGTATTTT.

V and J are TRBV19 and TRBJ2-1; D is perhaps TRBD1 (6 bases). The CDR3 is 17 amino acids. Germline CDR1 and CDR2: LNHDA and SQIVND (reference sequence). With 0 bases removed from V and 0 bases from J, the gap between germline ends came to 12 bases. CDR3: CASSIDHSGDSYNEQFF. The CDR3 region has the DNA TGTGCCAGTAGTATAGATCATTCAGGGGACTCCTACAATGAGCAGTTCTTC.

The rearrangement links TRBV6-5 to TRBJ1-4; 9 positions agree with TRBD1. The CDR3 consists of 15 residues. The V gene end was trimmed by 5 bases and the J gene end by 4 bases; junction bases not matched to a gene: 5. CDR1 MNHEY and CDR2 SVGAGI come from the germline V gene. The CDR3, as DNA: TGTGCCAGCAGTCGAGGGACAGGGAATAATGAAAAACTGTTTTTT. It specifies CASSRGTGNNEKLFF.

The CDR3 spells CASSTTGTSNEQFF. CDR3 DNA: TGTGCCAGCAGCACTACCGGGACTAGCAATGAGCAGTTCTTC. V and J are TRBV7-3 and TRBJ2-1; 8 bases line up with TRBD2. The V segment lost 5 bases and the J segment 6 bases; nucleotides outside the gene matches: 6. CDR1 and CDR2 from the germline V gene are SGHTA and FQGTGA. The CDR3 has 14 amino acids.

This CDR3 is CASSPRLAGPYEQYF. The CDR3 nucleotides read TGTGCCAGCAGTCCGCGACTAGCGGGGCCCTACGAGCAGTACTTC. The chain is built from TRBV27 and TRBJ2-7; 11 nucleotides match TRBD2. Trimming removed 5 bases from V and 2 bases from J; junction bases left unmatched: 5. Germline V gives CDR1 MNHEY, CDR2 SMNVEV (reference sequence). The CDR3 contains 15 residues.

The chain is built from TRBV5-5 and TRBJ1-1; D gene uncertain. V was shortened by 3 bases and J by 0 bases, with 6 bases between the two germline ends. The CDR3 sequence is 13 residues long. Looked up from germline, CDR1 is SGHKS and CDR2 is YYEKEE (reference sequence). The CDR3 is CASSYNLNTEAFF. The CDR3 DNA follows: TGTGCCAGCAGCTATAATTTGAACACTGAAGCTTTCTTT. The full variable domain, in which reference TRBV5-5 and TRBJ1-1 provide the parts outside the CDR3, is DAGVTQSPTHLIKTRGQQVTLRCSPISGHKSVSWYQQVLGQGPQFIFQYYEKEERGRGNFPDRFSARQFPNYSSELNVNALLLGDSALYLCASSYNLNTEAFFGQGTRLTVV.

This chain joins TRBV7-6 and TRBJ2-7; 8 bases fit TRBD1. CDR3 size: 14 residues. CDR1 and CDR2 (germline): SGHVS, FNYEAQ. The trim removed 5 bases at V and 0 bases at J, leaving 3 bases unmatched. CDR3 residues: CASSEDRGSYEQYF. CDR3 DNA sequence: TGTGCCAGCAGCGAAGACAGGGGCTCCTACGAGCAGTACTTC.

The J gene is TRBJ2-1, the V gene TRBV7-3, with D unresolved. Per germline, CDR1 SGHTA and CDR2 FQGTGA. V dropped 1 base and J dropped 5 bases, with 12 bases sitting between them. This CDR3 region has 15 residues. The CDR3 DNA reads TGTGCCAGCAGCTTAAGCCCCTACGTCAACAATGAGCAGTTCTTC. This translates into CASSLSPYVNNEQFF.

The chain has TRBV10-2 and TRBJ2-5; TRBD1 agrees at 9 bases. Unmatched junction bases numbered 4, after V lost 5 bases and J lost 0 bases. Germline CDR1 WSHSY, CDR2 SAAADI. The CDR3 spans 15 residues. CDR3 in amino acids: CASSSRDRDQETQYF. In DNA, the CDR3 is TGCGCCAGCAGTAGCCGGGACAGGGACCAAGAGACCCAGTACTTC.

The genes are TRBV28 and TRBJ1-2, with 7 bases aligning to TRBD1. Germline-derived CDR1 and CDR2 are MDHEN and SYDVKM. CDR3 length: 15 amino acids. With 6 bases clipped from V and 2 bases from J, the junction kept 9 bases outside the gene matches. CDR3 sequence reads: CASSSRPGQNYGYTF. The CDR3 DNA reads TGTGCCAGCAGCTCTAGACCGGGACAGAACTATGGCTACACCTTC.

This sequence joins TRBV19 and TRBJ1-1; D is uncertain. V lost 4 bases and J lost 0, with 9 bases in between. The length of the CDR3 is 14 residues. Germline-derived CDR1 and CDR2 are LNHDA and SQIVND (reference sequence). The CDR3 protein is CASSNRIMNTEAFF. The CDR3 nucleotides read TGTGCCAGTAGTAACAGAATCATGAACACTGAAGCTTTCTTT.

This sequence joins TRBV28 and TRBJ2-7; tentative D call: TRBD2 (5 bases). Per the germline V gene, CDR1 is MDHEN and CDR2 is SYDVKM. V dropped 6 bases and J dropped 3 bases, with 15 bases sitting between them. CDR3 length: 14 amino acids. For the CDR3, the DNA is TGTGCCAGCAGCCCCCTAAACGGGAACTACGAGCAGTACTTC. This encodes CASSPLNGNYEQYF. Filled out from reference TRBV28 and TRBJ2-7, the complete variable domain reads DVKVTQSSRYLVKRTGEKVFLECVQDMDHENMFWYRQDPGLGLRLIYFSYDVKMKEKGDIPEGYSVSREKKERFSLILESASTNQTSMYLCASSPLNGNYEQYFGPGTRLTVT.

The chain has TRBV28 and TRBJ2-7; D ambiguous. Trimming took off 6 bases at V and 2 bases at J, with 14 bases between the two ends. Germline V gene sequence: CDR1 MDHEN, CDR2 SYDVKM. The CDR3 totals 14 residues. CDR3 protein: CASSTLENTYEQYF. CDR3 in DNA: TGTGCCAGCAGCACCCTTGAGAATACCTACGAGCAGTACTTC. The full variable domain, completed using reference TRBV28 and TRBJ2-7, is DVKVTQSSRYLVKRTGEKVFLECVQDMDHENMFWYRQDPGLGLRLIYFSYDVKMKEKGDIPEGYSVSREKKERFSLILESASTNQTSMYLCASSTLENTYEQYFGPGTRLTVT.

V gene TRBV6-5 combines with J gene TRBJ2-7; D ambiguous. Germline V lookup: CDR1 MNHEY, CDR2 SVGAGI. With 4 bases removed from V and 3 bases from J, the gap between germline ends came to 10 bases. CDR3 length equals 13 residues. In DNA form, the CDR3 reads TGTGCCAGCAGTTCTAATCCCGACTACGAGCAGTACTTC. This encodes CASSSNPDYEQYF.

V gene TRBV7-2 combines with J gene TRBJ1-3, with no clear D. Trimming removed 4 bases at V and 0 bases at J, with 7 bases between. Germline V lookup: CDR1 SGHTA, CDR2 FQGNSA. CDR3 length equals 14 residues. The CDR3 loop is CASSWAFSGNTIYF. In DNA, the CDR3 is TGTGCCAGCAGCTGGGCCTTCTCTGGAAACACCATATATTTT.

J is TRBJ2-5 and V is TRBV2, with no clear D. V was shortened by 4 bases and J by 1 base, with 10 bases between the two germline ends. The CDR3 is made up of 14 amino acids. Germline V lookup: CDR1 SNHLY, CDR2 FYNNEI. The CDR3, as DNA: TGTGCCAGCAGTGTCGTCAGGCCCCAAGAGACCCAGTACTTC. This sequence encodes CASSVVRPQETQYF.

CDR3 region: CASSLLAGDTEAFF. The CDR3 DNA is TGTGCCAGCAGCTTATTGGCAGGGGACACTGAAGCTTTCTTT. V gene TRBV7-3 combines with J gene TRBJ1-1; D is possibly TRBD1 (6 bases). Germline lookup yields CDR1 SGHTA and CDR2 FQGTGA. Trimming left V 2 bases short and J 3 bases short, with 10 bases between. The length of the CDR3 is 14 residues.

V usage is TRBV5-4 and J usage is TRBJ1-2; perhaps TRBD1 as D (5 bases). The CDR3 is 14 amino acids. Between the trimmed V and J ends, which lost 4 bases and 0 bases, there was a span of 10 bases. Per germline, CDR1 SGHNT and CDR2 YYREEE (reference sequence). CDR3 in DNA: TGTGCCAGCAGCCAATCAGGGACTAACTATGGCTACACCTTC. Protein: CASSQSGTNYGYTF.

The V and J genes are TRBV6-1 and TRBJ2-7, with 16 bases lining up with TRBD2. CDR1 and CDR2 (germline): MNHNS, SASEGT. The V and J ends lost 4 bases and 6 bases, in that order; junction bases with no gene match: 15. This CDR3 has 19 amino acids. CDR3 loop: CASSASGWGLAGGGSEQYF. The CDR3 bases are TGTGCCAGCAGTGCCTCGGGGTGGGGACTAGCGGGAGGGGGAAGCGAGCAGTACTTC.

This sequence joins TRBV27 and TRBJ1-2, with TRBD1 matching 8 bases. Germline V gene lookup returns CDR1 MNHEY and CDR2 SMNVEV (reference sequence). This CDR3 has 14 amino acids. Germline trimming cut 5 bases from V and 2 bases from J; bases unmatched to any gene: 4. The CDR3 sequence is CASSRDRRNYGYTF. CDR3 DNA: TGTGCCAGCAGTCGGGACAGGCGCAACTATGGCTACACCTTC.

The chain joins TRBV14 to TRBJ2-5; D is perhaps TRBD2 (5 bases). With 2 bases removed from V and 5 bases from J, the gap between germline ends came to 9 bases. Germline CDR1 reads SGHDN; CDR2 reads FVKESK. The CDR3 sequence is 13 residues long. CDR3: CASSQPGWETQYF. In DNA, the CDR3 is TGTGCCAGCAGCCAACCGGGGTGGGAGACCCAGTACTTC.

V gene TRBV4-1 combines with J gene TRBJ2-7; 13 nucleotides agree with TRBD2. The CDR3 is 17 amino acids. V lost 2 bases to trimming and J lost 9 bases; unmatched junction nucleotides: 13. CDR1 and CDR2 (germline): MGHRA, YSYEKL. This CDR3 is CASSQITSGGAGSGQYF. CDR3 sequence (DNA): TGCGCCAGCAGCCAAATTACTAGCGGGGGGGCTGGCTCTGGGCAGTACTTC.

The CDR3 spells CASSSPKGVEQFF. DNA of the CDR3: TGTGCCAGTAGTAGCCCGAAGGGAGTTGAGCAGTTCTTC. The genes are TRBV19 and TRBJ2-1; the D gene is possibly TRBD2 (5 bases). V dropped 4 bases and J dropped 9 bases, with 13 bases sitting between them. CDR1 LNHDA and CDR2 SQIVND come from the germline V gene (reference sequence). The CDR3 extends over 13 amino acids.

This chain joins TRBV7-6 and TRBJ2-1; TRBD2 matches at 11 bases. V lost 1 base to trimming and J lost 3 bases; unmatched junction nucleotides: 2. Looked up from germline, CDR1 is SGHVS and CDR2 is FNYEAQ. The CDR3 extends over 16 amino acids. The CDR3 DNA sequence: TGTGCCAGCAGCTTAGGACTAGCGGGGTACTACAATGAGCAGTTCTTC. It specifies CASSLGLAGYYNEQFF.

The rearrangement links TRBV27 to TRBJ2-3; a possible D gene is TRBD1 (5 bases). Germline V CDR1 and CDR2: MNHEY, SMNVEV (reference sequence). V gave up 5 bases and J gave up 4 bases, with 25 bases separating them. The CDR3 length is 18 residues. DNA for the CDR3: TGTGCCAGCAGTGCAACACTGGAAACCGGACACCATCCAGATACGCAGTATTTT. Amino acids: CASSATLETGHHPDTQYF.